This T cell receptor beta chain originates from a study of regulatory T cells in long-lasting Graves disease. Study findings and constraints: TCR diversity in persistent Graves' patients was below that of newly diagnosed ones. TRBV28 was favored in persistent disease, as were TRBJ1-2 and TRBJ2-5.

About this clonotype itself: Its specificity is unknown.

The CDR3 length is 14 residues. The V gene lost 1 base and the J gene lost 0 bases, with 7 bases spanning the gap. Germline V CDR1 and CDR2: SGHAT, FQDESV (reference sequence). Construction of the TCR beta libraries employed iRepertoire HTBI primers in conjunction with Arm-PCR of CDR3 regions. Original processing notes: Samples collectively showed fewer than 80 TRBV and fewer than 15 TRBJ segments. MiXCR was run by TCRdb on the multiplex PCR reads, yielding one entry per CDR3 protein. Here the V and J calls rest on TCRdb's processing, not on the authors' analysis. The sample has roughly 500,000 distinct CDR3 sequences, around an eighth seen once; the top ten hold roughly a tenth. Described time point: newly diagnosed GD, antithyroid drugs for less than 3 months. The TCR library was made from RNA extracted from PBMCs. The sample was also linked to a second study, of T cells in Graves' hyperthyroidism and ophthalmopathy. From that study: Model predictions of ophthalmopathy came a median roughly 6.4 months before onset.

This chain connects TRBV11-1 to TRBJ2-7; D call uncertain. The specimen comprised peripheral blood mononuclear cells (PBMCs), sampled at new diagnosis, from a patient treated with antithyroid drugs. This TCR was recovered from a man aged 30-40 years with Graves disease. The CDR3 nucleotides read TGTGCCAGCAGCTTAGATCAGATCTCCTACGAGCAGTACTTC. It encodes CASSLDQISYEQYF.